This T cell receptor beta chain was captured in a study of cytotoxic CD8 clonotypes in ibrutinib-treated CLL. Study overall: Collecting the response samples happened after a median 12 months of treatment, with a range of 6 to 36. Per sample, productive templates averaged around 230,000 and productive rearrangements averaged about 100,000.

CDR3 length equals 15 residues. J was trimmed by 4 bases and V by 2 bases; bases with no gene match: 4. Germline values: CDR1 MNHEY, CDR2 SVGAGI. Overall study findings and caveats: While tracking circulating CD8+ T-cell counts, baseline clonality exceeded that of age-matched healthy donors.

A single count supports this clone. What it binds is not known. Target depth was 1 in 200,000 to 1 in 1 million T cells, about 10x per clonotype. Clones were read by immunoSEQ multiplex PCR, and TCRdb kept only the in-frame ones, dropping some. The sample lists about 35,000 clones; 49% were seen once. The receptor was isolated from a human donor with chronic lymphocytic leukemia. The sequences come from PBMCs, collected before ibrutinib treatment. V and J are TRBV6-5 and TRBJ2-3, with 9 positions matching TRBD2. The CDR3 reads CASSYGGGAPDTQYF. CDR3 sequence (DNA): TGTGCCAGCAGTTACGGCGGGGGGGCCCCAGATACGCAGTATTTT.